One and the same sample provided the 5 T cell receptor beta chains below, sequenced in a study of glioma-infiltrating T cells. Using RNA template, CDR3s of TCR alpha and beta were amplified with iRepertoire arm-PCR. TCRdb itself ran the multiplex PCR reads through MiXCR, one entry per CDR3 protein. The table shows roughly 200,000 distinct CDR3 sequences, with about 46% occurring only once. The sample was glioma tissue, nonneoplastic brain tissue, or PBMCs (not recorded which). The source of these receptors is a human donor with low-grade glioma or glioblastoma, undergoing nonglioma brain surgery, or in good health (not recorded which).

Of note for this clonotype: The CDR3 does not end in the conserved phenylalanine or tryptophan, so this is likely a read error. DNA of the CDR3: TGCAGTGCAACAGACAGGGCGAGCTCCAACGAGCAGTACCTC. As protein: CSATDRASSNEQYL. J is TRBJ2-1 and V is TRBV20-1; 7 bases are shared with TRBD1. The J call could be wrong; TRBJ2-7 is a better fit for the DNA end. This CDR3 has 14 residues. Per the germline V gene, CDR1 is DFQATT and CDR2 is SNEGSKA (reference sequence).

This clonotype was detected a few times. V and J are TRBV2 and TRBJ2-3; 10 nucleotides line up with TRBD2. The V segment lost 6 bases and the J segment 6 bases; nucleotides outside the gene matches: 9. This CDR3 contains 15 residues. Germline V gene data show CDR1 as SNHLY and CDR2 as FYNNEI. In DNA form, the CDR3 reads TGTGCCAGCAGATGGGCTAGCGGGAGTGTGGATACGCAGTATTTT. Its protein product is CASRWASGSVDTQYF.

There are many counts of this clonotype. The rearrangement links TRBV27 to TRBJ2-7, with 10 bases identical to TRBD2. This CDR3 contains 17 residues. Germline V gives CDR1 MNHEY, CDR2 SMNVEV (reference sequence). Trimming at V came to 5 bases and at J to 3 bases, leaving 13 bases not matched to a gene. The CDR3 reads CASSRGLWASGSYEQYF. CDR3 DNA: TGTGCCAGCAGTAGAGGGCTATGGGCTAGCGGGAGCTACGAGCAGTACTTC.

This clonotype was detected ten times or more. The chain combines TRBV6-1 with TRBJ2-1, with 8 nucleotides matching TRBD2. Unmatched junction bases numbered 8, after V lost 5 bases and J lost 8 bases. The CDR3 sequence is 14 residues long. Germline loops: CDR1 MNHNS, CDR2 SASEGT. The CDR3 sequence is CASSRGLGDYEQFF. The DNA for the CDR3 is TGTGCCAGCAGTCGGGGACTAGGTGATTATGAGCAGTTCTTC.

This clonotype showed up many times. This rearrangement joins TRBV19 to TRBJ1-1, with unresolved D. The CDR3 spans 13 residues. Germline V gives CDR1 LNHDA, CDR2 SQIVND (reference sequence). V was shortened by 6 bases and J by 1 base, with 9 bases between the two germline ends. CDR3 in amino acids: CASRLKRNTEAFF. DNA for the CDR3: TGTGCCAGTAGACTCAAGAGGAACACTGAAGCTTTCTTT.